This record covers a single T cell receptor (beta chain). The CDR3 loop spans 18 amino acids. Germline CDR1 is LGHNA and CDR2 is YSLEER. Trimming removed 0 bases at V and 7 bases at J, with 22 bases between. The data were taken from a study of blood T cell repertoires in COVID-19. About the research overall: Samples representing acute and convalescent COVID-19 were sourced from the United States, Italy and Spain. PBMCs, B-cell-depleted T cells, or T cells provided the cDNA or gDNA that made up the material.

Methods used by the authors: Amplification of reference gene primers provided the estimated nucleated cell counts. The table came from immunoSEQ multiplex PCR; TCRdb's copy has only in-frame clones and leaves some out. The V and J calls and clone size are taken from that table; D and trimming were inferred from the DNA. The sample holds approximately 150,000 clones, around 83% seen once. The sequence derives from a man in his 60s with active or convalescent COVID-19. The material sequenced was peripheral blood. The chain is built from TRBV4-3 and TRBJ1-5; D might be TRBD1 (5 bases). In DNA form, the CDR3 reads TGCGCCAGCAGCCAAGATTACCGTAGGGATTACAACAGGCAGCCCCAGCATTTT. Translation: CASSQDYRRDYNRQPQHF.